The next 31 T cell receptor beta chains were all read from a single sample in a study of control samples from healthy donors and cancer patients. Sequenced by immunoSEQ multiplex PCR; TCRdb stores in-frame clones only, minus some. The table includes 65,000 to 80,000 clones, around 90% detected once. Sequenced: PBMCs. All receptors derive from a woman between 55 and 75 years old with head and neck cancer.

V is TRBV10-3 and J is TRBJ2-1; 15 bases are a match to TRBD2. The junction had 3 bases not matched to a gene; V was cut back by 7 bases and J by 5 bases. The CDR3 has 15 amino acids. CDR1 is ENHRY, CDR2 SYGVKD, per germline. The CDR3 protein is CAIKGLAGGHNEQFF. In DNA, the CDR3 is TGTGCCATCAAAGGACTAGCGGGGGGGCACAATGAGCAGTTCTTC.

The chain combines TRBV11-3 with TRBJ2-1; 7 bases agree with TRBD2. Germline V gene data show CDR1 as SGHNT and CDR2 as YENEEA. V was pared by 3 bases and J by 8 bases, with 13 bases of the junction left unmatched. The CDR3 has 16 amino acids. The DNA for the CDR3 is TGTGCCAGCAGCTTCGGAGAAACGGGAGGCCCCGATGAGCAGTTCTTC. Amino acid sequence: CASSFGETGGPDEQFF.

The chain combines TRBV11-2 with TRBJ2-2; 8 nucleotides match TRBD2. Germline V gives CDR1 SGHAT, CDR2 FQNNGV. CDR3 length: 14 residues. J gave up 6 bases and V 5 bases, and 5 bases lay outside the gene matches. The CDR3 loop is CASSPRAGAGELFF. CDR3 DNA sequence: TGTGCCAGCAGCCCCCGAGCGGGAGCCGGGGAGCTGTTTTTT.

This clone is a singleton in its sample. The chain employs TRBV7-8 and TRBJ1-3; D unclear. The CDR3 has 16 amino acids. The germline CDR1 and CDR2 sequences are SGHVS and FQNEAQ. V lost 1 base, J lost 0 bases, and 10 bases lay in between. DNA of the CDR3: TGTGCCAGCAGCTTAGGGTCCACCAACTCTGGAAACACCATATATTTT. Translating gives CASSLGSTNSGNTIYF.

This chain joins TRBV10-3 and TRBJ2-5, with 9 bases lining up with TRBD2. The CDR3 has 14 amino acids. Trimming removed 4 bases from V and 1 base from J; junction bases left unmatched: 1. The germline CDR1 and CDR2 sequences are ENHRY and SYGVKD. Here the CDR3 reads CAISVAGVQETQYF. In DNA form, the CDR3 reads TGTGCCATCAGTGTAGCGGGGGTCCAAGAGACCCAGTACTTC.

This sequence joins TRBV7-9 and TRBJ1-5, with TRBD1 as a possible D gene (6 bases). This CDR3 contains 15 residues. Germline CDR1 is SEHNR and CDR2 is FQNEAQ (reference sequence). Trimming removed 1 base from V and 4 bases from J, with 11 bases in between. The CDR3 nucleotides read TGTGCCAGCAGCTTAGGTGGGGACACGAATCAGCCCCAGCATTTT. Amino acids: CASSLGGDTNQPQHF.

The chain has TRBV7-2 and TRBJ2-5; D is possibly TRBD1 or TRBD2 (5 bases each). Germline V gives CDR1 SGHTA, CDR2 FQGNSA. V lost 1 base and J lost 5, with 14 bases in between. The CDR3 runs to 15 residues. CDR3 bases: TGTGCCAGCAGCTTAGATCGGGGCCGGTGGGAGACCCAGTACTTC. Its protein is CASSLDRGRWETQYF.

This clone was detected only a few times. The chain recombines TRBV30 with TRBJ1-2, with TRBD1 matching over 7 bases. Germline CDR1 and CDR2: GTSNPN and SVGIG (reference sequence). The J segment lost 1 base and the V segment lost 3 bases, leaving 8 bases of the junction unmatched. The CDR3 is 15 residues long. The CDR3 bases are TGTGCCTGGAGGGGGATAGGGGGCAATAACTATGGCTACACCTTC. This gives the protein CAWRGIGGNNYGYTF.

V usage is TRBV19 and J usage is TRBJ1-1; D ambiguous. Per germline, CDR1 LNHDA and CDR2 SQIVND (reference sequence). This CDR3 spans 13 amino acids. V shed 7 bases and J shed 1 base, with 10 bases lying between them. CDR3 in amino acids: CASIPTGNTEAFF. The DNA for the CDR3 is TGTGCCAGTATCCCAACGGGGAACACTGAAGCTTTCTTT.

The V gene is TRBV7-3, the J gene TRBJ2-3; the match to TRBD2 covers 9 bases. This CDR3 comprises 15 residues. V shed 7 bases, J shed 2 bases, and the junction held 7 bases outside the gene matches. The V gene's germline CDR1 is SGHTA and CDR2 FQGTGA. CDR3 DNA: TGTGCCAGCAAATTAGCGGGAGCGCTCACAGATACGCAGTATTTT. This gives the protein CASKLAGALTDTQYF.

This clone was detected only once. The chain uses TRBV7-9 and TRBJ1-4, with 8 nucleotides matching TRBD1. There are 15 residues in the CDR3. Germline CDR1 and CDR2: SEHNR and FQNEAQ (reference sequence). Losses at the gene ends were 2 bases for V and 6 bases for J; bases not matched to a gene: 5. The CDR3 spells CASSLFGTGDEKLFF. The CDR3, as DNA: TGTGCCAGCAGCTTATTTGGGACAGGAGATGAAAAACTGTTTTTT.

The CDR3 sequence: CASSLVTGKLFF. In nucleotides, the CDR3 is TGTGCCAGCAGCTTAGTCACAGGGAAGCTGTTTTTT. The chain has TRBV7-2 and TRBJ2-2, with a weak D call TRBD1 (6 bases). Between the trimmed V and J ends, which lost 1 base and 12 bases, there was a span of 9 bases. CDR3 length: 12 residues. The V gene's germline CDR1 is SGHTA and CDR2 FQGNSA.

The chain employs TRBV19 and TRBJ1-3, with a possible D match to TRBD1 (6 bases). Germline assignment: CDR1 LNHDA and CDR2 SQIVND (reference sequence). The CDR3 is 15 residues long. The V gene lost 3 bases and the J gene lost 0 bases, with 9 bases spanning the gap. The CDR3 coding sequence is TGTGCCAGTAGTATGGACAGCCCCTCTGGAAACACCATATATTTT. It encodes CASSMDSPSGNTIYF. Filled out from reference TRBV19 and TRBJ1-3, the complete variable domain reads DGGITQSPKYLFRKEGQNVTLSCEQNLNHDAMYWYRQDPGQGLRLIYYSQIVNDFQKGDIAEGYSVSREKKESFPLTVTSAQKNPTAFYLCASSMDSPSGNTIYFGEGSWLTVV.

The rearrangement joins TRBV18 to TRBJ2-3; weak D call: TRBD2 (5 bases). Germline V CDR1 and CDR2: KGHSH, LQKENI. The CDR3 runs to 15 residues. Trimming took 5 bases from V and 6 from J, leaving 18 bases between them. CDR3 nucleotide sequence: TGTGCCAGCTCAATGTCTCCTCCGGGGTCCGATACGCAGTATTTT. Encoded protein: CASSMSPPGSDTQYF.

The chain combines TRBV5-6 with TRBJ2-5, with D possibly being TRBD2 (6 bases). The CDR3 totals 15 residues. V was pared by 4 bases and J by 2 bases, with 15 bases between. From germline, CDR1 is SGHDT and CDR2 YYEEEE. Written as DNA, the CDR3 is TGTGCCAGCAGCCCTGGCGGGAAGGGTCAAGAGACCCAGTACTTC. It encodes CASSPGGKGQETQYF. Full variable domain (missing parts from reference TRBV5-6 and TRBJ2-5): DAGVTQSPTHLIKTRGQQVTLRCSPKSGHDTVSWYQQALGQGPQFIFQYYEEEERQRGNFPDRFSGHQFPNYSSELNVNALLLGDSALYLCASSPGGKGQETQYFGPGTRLLVL.

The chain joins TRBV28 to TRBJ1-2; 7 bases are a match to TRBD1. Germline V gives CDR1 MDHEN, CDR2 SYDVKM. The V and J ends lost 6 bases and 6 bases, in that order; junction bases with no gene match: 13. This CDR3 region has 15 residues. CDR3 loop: CASRTRHQGEHGYTF. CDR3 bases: TGTGCCAGCAGGACCCGGCATCAGGGGGAGCATGGCTACACCTTC.

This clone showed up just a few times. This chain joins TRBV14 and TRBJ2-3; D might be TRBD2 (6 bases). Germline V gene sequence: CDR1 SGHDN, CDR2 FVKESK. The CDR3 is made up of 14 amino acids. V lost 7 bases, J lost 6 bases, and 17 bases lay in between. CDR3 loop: CASKVGGVLDTQYF. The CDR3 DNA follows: TGTGCCAGCAAAGTGGGAGGAGTCCTGGATACGCAGTATTTT.

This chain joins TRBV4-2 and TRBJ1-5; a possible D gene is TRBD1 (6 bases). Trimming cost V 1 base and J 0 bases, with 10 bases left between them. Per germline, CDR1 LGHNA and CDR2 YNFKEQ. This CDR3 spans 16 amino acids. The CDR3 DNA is TGTGCCAGCAGCCAAGGGGCGGACAGTAGCAATCAGCCCCAGCATTTT. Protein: CASSQGADSSNQPQHF.

CDR3 loop: CSVEGWLAGYNEQFF. The CDR3 DNA reads TGCAGCGTTGAGGGTTGGCTAGCCGGCTACAATGAGCAGTTCTTC. J is TRBJ2-1 and V is TRBV29-1; tentative D call: TRBD2 (5 bases). Between the trimmed V and J ends, which lost 3 bases and 3 bases, there was a span of 15 bases. CDR3 size: 15 residues. Germline V gene lookup returns CDR1 SQVTM and CDR2 ANQGSEA.

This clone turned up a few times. The CDR3 DNA reads TGTGCCAGTAGTGAAGAGACCTCGGGAGGCGATCAGCCCCAGCATTTT. Translating it yields CASSEETSGGDQPQHF. The genes are TRBV19 and TRBJ1-5; D gene ambiguous. From germline, CDR1 is LNHDA and CDR2 SQIVND (reference sequence). The length of the CDR3 is 16 residues. The V end lost 5 bases, the J end lost 5 bases, and 19 bases lay between the germline ends.

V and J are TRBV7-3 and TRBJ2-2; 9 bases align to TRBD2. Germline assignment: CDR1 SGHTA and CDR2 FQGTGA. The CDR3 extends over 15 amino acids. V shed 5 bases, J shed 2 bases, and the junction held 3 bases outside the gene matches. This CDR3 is CASSAAGGNTGELFF. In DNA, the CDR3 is TGTGCCAGCAGCGCAGCGGGGGGAAACACCGGGGAGCTGTTTTTT.

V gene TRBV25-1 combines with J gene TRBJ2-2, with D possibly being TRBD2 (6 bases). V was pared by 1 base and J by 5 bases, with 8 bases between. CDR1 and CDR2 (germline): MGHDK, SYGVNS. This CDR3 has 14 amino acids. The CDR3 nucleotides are TGTGCCAGCAGTGAATTTAGCGGAACCGGGGAGCTGTTTTTT. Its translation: CASSEFSGTGELFF.

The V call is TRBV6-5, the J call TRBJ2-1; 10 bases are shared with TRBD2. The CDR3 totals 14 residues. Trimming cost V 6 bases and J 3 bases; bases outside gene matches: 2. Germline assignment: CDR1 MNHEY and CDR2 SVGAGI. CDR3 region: CASRLAGSYNEQFF. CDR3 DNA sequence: TGTGCCAGCAGACTAGCGGGGAGCTACAATGAGCAGTTCTTC.

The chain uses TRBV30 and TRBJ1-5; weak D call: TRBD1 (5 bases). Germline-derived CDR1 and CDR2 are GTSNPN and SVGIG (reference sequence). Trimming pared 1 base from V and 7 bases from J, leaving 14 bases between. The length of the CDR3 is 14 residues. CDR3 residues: CAWSAGTEGQPQHF. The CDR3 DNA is TGTGCCTGGAGTGCGGGGACGGAAGGGCAGCCCCAGCATTTT.

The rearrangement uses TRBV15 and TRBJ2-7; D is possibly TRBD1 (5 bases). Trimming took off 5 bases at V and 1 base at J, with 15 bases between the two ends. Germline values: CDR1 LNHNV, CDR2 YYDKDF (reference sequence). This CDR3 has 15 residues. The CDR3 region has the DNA TGTGCCACCAGCGCAACAACAGGCGGTTCCTACGAGCAGTACTTC. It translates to CATSATTGGSYEQYF.

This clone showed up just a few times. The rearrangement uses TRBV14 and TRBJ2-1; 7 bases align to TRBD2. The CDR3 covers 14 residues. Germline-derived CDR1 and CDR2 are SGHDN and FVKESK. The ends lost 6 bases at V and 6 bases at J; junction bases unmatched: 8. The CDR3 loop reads CASRGAGLFNEQFF. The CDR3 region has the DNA TGTGCCAGCAGAGGAGCGGGACTGTTCAATGAGCAGTTCTTC.

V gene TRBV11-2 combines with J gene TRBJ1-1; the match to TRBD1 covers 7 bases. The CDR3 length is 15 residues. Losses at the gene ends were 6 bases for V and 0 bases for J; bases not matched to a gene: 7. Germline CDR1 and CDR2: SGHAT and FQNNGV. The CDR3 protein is CASSTLGTVNTEAFF. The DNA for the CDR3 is TGTGCCAGCAGTACTCTAGGGACAGTGAACACTGAAGCTTTCTTT.

This CDR3 reads CASSFAGGNTEAFF. The CDR3 region has the DNA TGTGCCAGCAGCTTCGCAGGGGGGAACACTGAAGCTTTCTTT. The rearrangement uses TRBV7-2 and TRBJ1-1; TRBD1 aligns across 7 bases. CDR3 length equals 14 residues. Germline lookup yields CDR1 SGHTA and CDR2 FQGNSA. Germline trimming cut 3 bases from V and 1 base from J; bases unmatched to any gene: 2. The complete variable domain, with remaining parts taken from reference TRBV7-2 and TRBJ1-1, reads GAGVSQSPSNKVTEKGKDVELRCDPISGHTALYWYRQSLGQGLEFLIYFQGNSAPDKSGLPSDRFSAERTGGSVSTLTIQRTQQEDSAVYLCASSFAGGNTEAFFGQGTRLTVV.

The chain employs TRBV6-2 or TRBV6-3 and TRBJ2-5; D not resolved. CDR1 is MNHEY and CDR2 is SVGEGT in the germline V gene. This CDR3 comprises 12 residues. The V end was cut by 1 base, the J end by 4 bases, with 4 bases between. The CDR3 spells CASSYWGETQYF. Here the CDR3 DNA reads TGTGCCAGCAGTTACTGGGGAGAGACCCAGTACTTC.

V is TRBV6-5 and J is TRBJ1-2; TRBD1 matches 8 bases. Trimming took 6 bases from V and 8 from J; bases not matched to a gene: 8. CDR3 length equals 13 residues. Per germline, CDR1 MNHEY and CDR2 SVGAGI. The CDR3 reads CASSSDRVMGYTF. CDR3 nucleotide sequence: TGTGCCAGCAGCTCGGACAGGGTGATGGGCTACACCTTC.

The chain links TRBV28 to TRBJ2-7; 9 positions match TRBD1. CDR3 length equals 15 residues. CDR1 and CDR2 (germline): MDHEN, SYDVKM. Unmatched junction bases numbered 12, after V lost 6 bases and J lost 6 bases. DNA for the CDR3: TGTGCCAGCAGCAAAACAGGGGGCGGAAAGGGCGAGCAGTACTTC. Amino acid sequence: CASSKTGGGKGEQYF.